The rows below give T cell receptor beta chains drawn from one sample of a study of CD8 T cells in Susac syndrome. TCRdb re-called the immunoSEQ multiplex PCR reads through MiXCR, storing one row per CDR3 protein. This table holds around 160,000 distinct CDR3 sequences, 90% to 95% found once. The sample consisted of CD4+ T cells from PBMCs. All receptors derive from a human donor in good health. Each CDR3 is given with its conserved first and last residue. D genes are given only for firm matches. Rows give clone size only sometimes, using once, few, many, or a class for an expanded clone.

clone size	V gene	J gene	D gene	CDR3 length	CDR3 DNA	CDR3 protein
.	TRBV7-8	TRBJ2-7	TRBD2	16	TGTGCCAGCAGCCAGATCGGTGGGGGGGGGACCTACGAGCAGTACTTC	CASSQIGGGGTYEQYF
.	TRBV12-3/TRBV12-4	TRBJ2-3	TRBD1	15	TGTGCCAGCAGTTTTGGGACAGGTCCGGGAGATACGCAGTATTTT	CASSFGTGPGDTQYF
.	TRBV5-4	TRBJ2-6	.	15	TGTGCCAGCAGCGGGGGGTATTCCGGGGCCAACGTCCTGACTTTC	CASSGGYSGANVLTF
.	TRBV29-1	TRBJ1-2	.	8	TGCAGCGTTGGTGGCTACACCTTC	CSVGGYTF
.	TRBV7-2	TRBJ1-1	TRBD1	14	TGTGCCAGCAGCTGGACAGGGATGGGCACTGAAGCTTTCTTT	CASSWTGMGTEAFF
.	TRBV5-1	TRBJ2-3	.	17	TGCGCCAGCAGCTTCCTATTGAACAGGGAAACTACAGATACGCAGTATTTT	CASSFLLNRETTDTQYF
.	TRBV9	TRBJ2-3	.	15	TGTGCCAGCAGCGTAGACCCATCTGGCACAGATACGCAGTATTTT	CASSVDPSGTDTQYF
once	TRBV2	TRBJ1-2	TRBD1	14	TGTGCCAGCAGTGAGGATGAGGGGGCTCGTGGCTACACCTTC	CASSEDEGARGYTF
.	TRBV18	TRBJ1-2	.	14	TGTGCCAGCTCACCAGGTGGTCCGGACTATGGCTACACCTTC	CASSPGGPDYGYTF
.	TRBV5-4	TRBJ1-6	.	14	TGTGCCAGCAGCCTATTTCAGGGTGGGTCACCCCTCCACTTT	CASSLFQGGSPLHF
.	TRBV7-9	TRBJ2-2	TRBD1	16	TGTGCCAGCAGCTCTCTCGGGACAGGGGACACCGGGGAGCTGTTTTTT	CASSSLGTGDTGELFF
.	TRBV20-1	TRBJ2-3	.	14	TGCAGTGCTACGCACGGTCGAGGCACAGATACGCAGTATTTT	CSATHGRGTDTQYF
.	TRBV3-1	TRBJ1-6	.	16	TGTGCCAGCAGCCAAGCATACAGCTCCTATAATTCACCCCTCCACTTT	CASSQAYSSYNSPLHF
.	TRBV7-2	TRBJ1-4	.	13	TGTGCCAGCAGCTACGATGGGTTGGAAAAACTGTTTTTT	CASSYDGLEKLFF
.	TRBV5-1	TRBJ2-2	.	13	TGCGCCAGCAAGGGGAAGGAGGCCGGGGAGCTGTTTTTT	CASKGKEAGELFF
.	TRBV19	TRBJ2-7	TRBD1	15	TGTGCCAGTAGTAGCTGGGACAGGGTGAGCTCCGAGCAGTACTTC	CASSSWDRVSSEQYF
.	TRBV7-9	TRBJ1-4	.	14	TGTGCCAGCAGAGCTCGGGACTCTAATGAAAAACTGTTTTTT	CASRARDSNEKLFF
.	TRBV3-1	TRBJ1-2	.	12	TGTGCCAGCAGCCAAGCTGACAGGGGCTACACCTTC	CASSQADRGYTF
.	TRBV12-3/TRBV12-4	TRBJ1-2	.	14	TGTGCCAGCAGTCCCCAGACGGGAAACTATGGCTACACCTTC	CASSPQTGNYGYTF
.	TRBV3-1	TRBJ2-2	TRBD2	15	TGTGCCAGCAGCTCAAGCGGGGGGGCGAACGGGGAGCTGTTTTTT	CASSSSGGANGELFF
.	TRBV18	TRBJ2-3	TRBD2	17	TGTGCCAGCTCACCCTCCCTGGCTAGCGGGGGGTCAGATACGCAGTATTTT	CASSPSLASGGSDTQYF
.	TRBV5-1	TRBJ2-6	.	14	TGCGCCAGCAGCCAGGGTACTGGGGCCAACGTCCTGACTTTC	CASSQGTGANVLTF
.	TRBV25-1	TRBJ1-5	.	14	TGTGCCTCCAGGGCCAGAGGAGGCAATCAGCCCCAGCATTTT	CASRARGGNQPQHF
.	TRBV6-1	TRBJ1-5	TRBD1	15	TGTGCCAGCAAATTGGACAGGGTGGGCAATCAGCCCCAGCATTTT	CASKLDRVGNQPQHF
.	TRBV19	TRBJ2-7	.	13	TGTGCCAGTAGTATATCAGTTTCCTACGAGCAGTACTTC	CASSISVSYEQYF
.	TRBV5-1	TRBJ1-1	TRBD1	14	TGCGCCAGCAGCGCGGACGCCGGCCAGGGGGCAGCTTTCTTT	CASSADAGQGAAFF
.	TRBV20-1	TRBJ2-2	.	16	TGCAGTGCTAGAGATGGGTCGGCAGGGCGGACCGGGGAGCTGTTTTTT	CSARDGSAGRTGELFF
.	TRBV5-1	TRBJ2-4	TRBD1	15	TGCGCCAGCAGCCCGAACACAGGGGGCGTAAACATTCAGTACTTC	CASSPNTGGVNIQYF
.	TRBV7-9	TRBJ2-7	.	11	TGTGCCAGCAACTTATTCCGGGGGCAGTACTTC	CASNLFRGQYF
.	TRBV25-1	TRBJ1-6	.	15	TGTGCCAGCAGTGAATGGGGGGGGGCTAATTCACCCCTCCACTTT	CASSEWGGANSPLHF
.	TRBV21-1	TRBJ2-4	.	15	TGTGCCAGCAGCAAAGTCCGCGTAGCCAAAAACATTCAGTACTTC	CASSKVRVAKNIQYF
.	TRBV20-1	TRBJ1-6	.	15	TGCAGTGCTAGAGATGGGGTGATGGGATATTCACCCCTCCACTTT	CSARDGVMGYSPLHF
.	TRBV6-5	TRBJ2-6	.	17	TGTGCCAGCACGTTCTTAGAGGGGGGCTCTGGGGCCAACGTCCTGACTTTC	CASTFLEGGSGANVLTF
.	TRBV20-1	TRBJ1-6	.	13	TGCAGTGCAGCCTCAGGGGTTCATTCACCCCTCCACTTT	CSAASGVHSPLHF
.	TRBV3-1	TRBJ1-5	TRBD1	14	TGTGCCAGCAGCTATGACAGGGGCAGTCAGCCCCAGCATTTT	CASSYDRGSQPQHF
.	TRBV20-1	TRBJ1-1	.	12	TGCAGTGCTACGGTAGGCAACACTGAAGCTTTCTTT	CSATVGNTEAFF
.	TRBV19	TRBJ2-1	.	11	TGTGCCAGTAGTAGATTGGCAGAGCGGTTCTTC	CASSRLAERFF
.	TRBV6-1	TRBJ1-5	TRBD1	15	TGTGCCAGCAGTTCCAAAACAGGGGTAAAGGAGCCCCAGCATTTT	CASSSKTGVKEPQHF
.	TRBV7-9	TRBJ1-1	.	15	TGTGCCAGCAGCTTAGGCGACGATTCGAACACTGAAGCTTTCTTT	CASSLGDDSNTEAFF
.	TRBV7-2	TRBJ2-1	TRBD1	14	TGTGCCAGCAGCTCGGACAGGGGATGGAATGAGCAGTTCTTC	CASSSDRGWNEQFF
.	TRBV19	TRBJ1-6	.	12	TGTGCCAGTAGTATAGGGGTTTCACCCCTCCACTTT	CASSIGVSPLHF
.	TRBV11-3	TRBJ1-1	.	15	TGTGCCAGCAGCCCGTCGGGGGAAAGGGACACTGAAGCTTTCTTT	CASSPSGERDTEAFF
.	TRBV6-1	TRBJ2-5	.	15	TGTGCCAGCATCAGAATGATGAGGGACCAAGAGACCCAGTACTTC	CASIRMMRDQETQYF